This TCR beta chain stems from a study of shared clonotypes between healthy human individuals. TCRdb keeps only in-frame clones here, not all; method: immunoSEQ multiplex PCR. The sample carries approximately 2,000,000 clones, around 93% recorded once. Germline V gives CDR1 MNHEY, CDR2 SMNVEV (reference sequence). CDR3 length equals 13 residues. V was pared by 5 bases and J by 3 bases, with 10 bases between. The clonotype originates from a man aged 18 to 35 in good health. Some clones in this sample may be carry-over from other donors' samples. V gene TRBV27 combines with J gene TRBJ1-1; weak D call: TRBD1 (5 bases). Source material: naive CD4+ T cells from PBMCs. Subset reported: CD45RA+ positively selected. The CDR3 is CASSVRGDTEAFF. The CDR3, as DNA: TGTGCCAGCAGTGTAAGGGGAGACACTGAAGCTTTCTTT.